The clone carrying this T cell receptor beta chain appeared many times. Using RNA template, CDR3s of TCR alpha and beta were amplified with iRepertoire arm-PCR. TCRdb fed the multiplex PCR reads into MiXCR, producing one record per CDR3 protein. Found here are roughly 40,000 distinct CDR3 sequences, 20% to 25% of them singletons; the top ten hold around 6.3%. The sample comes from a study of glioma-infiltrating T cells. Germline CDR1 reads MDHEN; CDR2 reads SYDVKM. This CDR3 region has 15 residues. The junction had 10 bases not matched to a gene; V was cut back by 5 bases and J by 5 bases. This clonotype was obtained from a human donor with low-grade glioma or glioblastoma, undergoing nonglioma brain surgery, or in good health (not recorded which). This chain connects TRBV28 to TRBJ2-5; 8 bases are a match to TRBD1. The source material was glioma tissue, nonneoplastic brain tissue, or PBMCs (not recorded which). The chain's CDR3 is CASSLAARGQETQYF. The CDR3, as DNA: TGTGCCAGCAGTCTGGCAGCCAGGGGGCAGGAGACCCAGTACTTC.